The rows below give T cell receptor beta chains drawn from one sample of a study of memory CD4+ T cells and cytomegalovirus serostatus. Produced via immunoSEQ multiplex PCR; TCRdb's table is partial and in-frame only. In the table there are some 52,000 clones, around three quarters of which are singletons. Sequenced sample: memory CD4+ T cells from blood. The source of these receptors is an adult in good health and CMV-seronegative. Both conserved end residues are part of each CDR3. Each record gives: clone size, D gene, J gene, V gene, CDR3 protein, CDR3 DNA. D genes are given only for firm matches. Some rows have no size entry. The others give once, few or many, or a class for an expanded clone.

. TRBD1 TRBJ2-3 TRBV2 CASSPDRGADTQYF TGTGCCAGCAGCCCCGACAGGGGTGCAGATACGCAGTATTTT
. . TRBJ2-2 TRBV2 CASSEGGTTGELFF TGTGCCAGCAGTGAAGGGGGGACCACCGGGGAGCTGTTTTTT
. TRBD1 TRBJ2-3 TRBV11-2 CASSSGAGGTGGTDTQYF TGTGCCAGCAGCTCGGGGGCTGGGGGGACAGGGGGGACAGATACGCAGTATTTT
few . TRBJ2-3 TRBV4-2 CASSQDHPTDTQYF TGTGCCAGCAGCCAAGATCACCCCACAGATACGCAGTATTTT
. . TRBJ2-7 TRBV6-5 CASRVHPGSGEQYF TGTGCCAGCAGGGTACACCCCGGGAGTGGCGAGCAGTACTTC
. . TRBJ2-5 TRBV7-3 CASSLIGAGAWKETQYF TGTGCCAGCAGCTTAATTGGGGCAGGGGCTTGGAAAGAGACCCAGTACTTC
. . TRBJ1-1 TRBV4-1 CASSPRALATEAFF TGCGCCAGCAGTCCCCGGGCCCTGGCCACTGAAGCTTTCTTT
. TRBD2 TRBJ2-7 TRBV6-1 CASARLAGVDEQYF TGTGCCAGCGCGCGGCTAGCGGGAGTGGACGAGCAGTACTTC
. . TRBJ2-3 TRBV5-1 CASRVAPSTDTQYF TGCGCCAGCAGAGTGGCTCCTAGCACAGATACGCAGTATTTT
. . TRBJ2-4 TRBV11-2 CASSLERDGKNIQYF TGTGCCAGCAGCTTAGAGAGAGACGGCAAAAACATTCAGTACTTC
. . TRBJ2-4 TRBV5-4 CASSLAGGRNIQYF TGTGCCAGCAGCTTGGCCGGAGGGAGGAACATTCAGTACTTC
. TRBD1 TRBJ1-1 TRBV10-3 CAISESGQGFSAFF TGTGCCATCAGTGAGTCTGGACAGGGTTTTTCAGCTTTCTTT
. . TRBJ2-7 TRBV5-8 CASSLGTGYFEEQYF TGTGCCAGCAGCTTGGGGACTGGTTATTTTGAGGAGCAGTACTTC
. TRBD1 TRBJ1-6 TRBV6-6 CASSKGQGGSPLHF TGTGCCAGCAGTAAGGGACAGGGTGGATCACCCCTCCACTTT
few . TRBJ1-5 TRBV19 CASSGGEYGNQPQHF TGTGCCAGTAGTGGCGGGGAGTACGGCAATCAGCCCCAGCATTTT
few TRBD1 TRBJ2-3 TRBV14 CASSQPWDRGRDTQYF TGTGCCAGCAGCCAGCCCTGGGACAGGGGGCGAGATACGCAGTATTTT
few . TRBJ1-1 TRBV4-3 CASSQQWGGNTEAFF TGCGCCAGCAGCCAACAGTGGGGCGGAAACACTGAAGCTTTCTTT
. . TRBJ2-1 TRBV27 CASSLAPYNEQFF TGTGCCAGCAGTTTAGCTCCCTACAATGAGCAGTTCTTC
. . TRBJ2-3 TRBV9 CASSVEGVTDTQYF TGTGCCAGCAGCGTTGAGGGGGTCACAGATACGCAGTATTTT
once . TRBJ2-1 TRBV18 CASSPRDTYNEQFF TGTGCCAGCTCACCAAGGGACACCTACAATGAGCAGTTCTTC
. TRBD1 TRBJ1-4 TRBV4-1 CASSPDRGAEKLFF TGCGCCAGCAGCCCGGACAGGGGCGCTGAAAAACTGTTTTTT
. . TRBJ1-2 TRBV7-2 CASRNRDLANYGYTF TGTGCCAGCAGGAACAGGGACTTAGCTAACTATGGCTACACCTTC
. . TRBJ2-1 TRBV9 CASSWSGNEQFF TGTGCCAGCAGCTGGAGCGGGAATGAGCAGTTCTTC
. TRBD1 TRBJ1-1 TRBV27 CASVSDRGGTEAFF TGTGCCAGCGTATCGGACAGGGGAGGCACTGAAGCTTTCTTT
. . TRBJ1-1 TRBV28 CASSLAAGMTEAFF TGTGCCAGCAGTTTAGCGGCGGGTATGACTGAAGCTTTCTTT
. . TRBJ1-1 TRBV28 CASSPSMNTEAFF TGTGCCAGCAGCCCCAGCATGAACACTGAAGCTTTCTTT
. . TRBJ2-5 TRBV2 CAGGAMGVETQYF TGTGCCGGCGGGGCAATGGGAGTAGAGACCCAGTACTTC
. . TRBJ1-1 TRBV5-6 CASYYIGVGEAFF TGTGCCAGCTACTATATCGGGGTTGGTGAAGCTTTCTTT
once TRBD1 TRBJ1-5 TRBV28 CATAWGQGNRNQPQHF TGTGCCACCGCATGGGGACAGGGTAATCGCAATCAGCCCCAGCATTTT
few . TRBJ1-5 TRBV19 CASSTAQGGFSNQPQHF TGTGCCAGTAGTACGGCACAGGGCGGATTTAGCAATCAGCCCCAGCATTTT
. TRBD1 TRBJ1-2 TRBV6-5 CASSYRQGASGYTF TGTGCCAGCAGTTACAGGCAGGGGGCAAGCGGCTACACCTTC
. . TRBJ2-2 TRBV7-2 CASSLYRTGELFF TGTGCCAGCAGTCTATATCGCACCGGGGAGCTGTTTTTT
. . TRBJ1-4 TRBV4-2 CASSTTGMREKLFF TGTGCCAGCAGCACTACAGGGATGCGGGAAAAACTGTTTTTT
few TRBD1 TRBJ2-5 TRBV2 CASSWGQGNAETQYF TGTGCCAGCAGTTGGGGACAGGGTAATGCGGAGACCCAGTACTTC
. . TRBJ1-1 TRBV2 CASRQGSRVRAFF TGTGCCAGCAGGCAGGGGTCGCGGGTTAGAGCTTTCTTT
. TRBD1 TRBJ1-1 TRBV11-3 CASSLVGTENTEAFF TGTGCCAGCAGCTTAGTAGGGACAGAGAACACTGAAGCTTTCTTT
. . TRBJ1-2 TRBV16 CASSQEGGYGYTF TGTGCCAGCAGCCAGGAGGGTGGCTATGGCTACACCTTC
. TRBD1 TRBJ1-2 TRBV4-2 CASSQATGGFDGYTF TGTGCCAGCAGCCAAGCGACAGGGGGCTTTGATGGCTACACCTTC
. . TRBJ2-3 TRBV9 CASSLSPSTDTQYF TGTGCCAGCAGCCTGAGCCCCAGCACAGATACGCAGTATTTT
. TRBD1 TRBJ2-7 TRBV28 CASSRQGQTYEQYF TGTGCCAGCAGCCGACAGGGCCAAACCTACGAGCAGTACTTC
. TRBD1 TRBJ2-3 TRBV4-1 CASARSQAGQGDTQYF TGCGCCAGCGCCCGGTCCCAGGCGGGACAGGGGGATACGCAGTATTTT
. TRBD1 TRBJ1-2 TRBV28 CASHPTWTGSPFGYTF TGTGCCAGCCACCCGACGTGGACAGGTTCACCCTTCGGCTACACCTTC
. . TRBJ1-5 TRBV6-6 CASSYRGGGYQPQHF TGTGCCAGCAGTTACAGAGGTGGAGGGTACCAGCCCCAGCATTTT
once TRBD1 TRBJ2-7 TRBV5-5 CASSFGVPRTGNEQYF TGTGCCAGCAGCTTTGGGGTCCCGAGGACAGGGAACGAGCAGTACTTC
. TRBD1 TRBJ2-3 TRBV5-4 CASSPPRHRGRLDTQYF TGTGCCAGCAGCCCCCCTCGGCACAGGGGGCGCTTGGATACGCAGTATTTT